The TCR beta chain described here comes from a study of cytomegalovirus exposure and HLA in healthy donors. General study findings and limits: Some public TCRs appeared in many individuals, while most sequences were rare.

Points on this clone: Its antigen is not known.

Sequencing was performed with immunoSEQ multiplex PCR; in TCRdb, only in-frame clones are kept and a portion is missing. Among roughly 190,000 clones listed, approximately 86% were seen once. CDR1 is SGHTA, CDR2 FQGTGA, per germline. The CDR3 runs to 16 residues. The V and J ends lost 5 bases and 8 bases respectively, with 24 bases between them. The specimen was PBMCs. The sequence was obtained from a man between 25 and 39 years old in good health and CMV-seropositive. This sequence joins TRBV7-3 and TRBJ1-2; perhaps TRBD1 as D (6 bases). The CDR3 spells CASSPNAGGAWSGYTF. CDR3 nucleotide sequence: TGTGCCAGCAGCCCCAATGCGGGGGGCGCGTGGAGCGGCTACACCTTC.